The following is a TCR beta chain sequence with its context. These data come from a study of technical replicates of blood from several donors. Repertoires were generated with immunoSEQ multiplex PCR, while TCRdb's copy carries only in-frame clones and drops some. The sample lists about 79,000 clones, roughly 92% occurring once. The V gene lost 2 bases and the J gene lost 2 bases, with 14 bases spanning the gap. The CDR3 runs 15 residues. Germline CDR1 and CDR2: SGHRS and YFSETQ. Specimen: T cells isolated from PBMCs. This chain connects TRBV5-1 to TRBJ2-7, with TRBD2 as a possible D gene (6 bases). The sequence was obtained from a human donor in good health. The chain's CDR3 is CASSFGDSTAYEQYF. The DNA of the CDR3 is TGCGCCAGCAGCTTTGGGGACTCAACTGCCTACGAGCAGTACTTC.